Sequencing of this TCR beta chain was carried out in a study of cytomegalovirus exposure and HLA in healthy donors. Concerning this clone: The antigen is unknown.

General study points: A few chains tied to CMV proved CMV antigen-specific in vitro. Among TCR sequences, most were rare, though some public TCRs appeared in many donors.

Per the germline V gene, CDR1 is SGHTA and CDR2 is FQGNSA. The ends were cut back, 4 bases at V and 5 bases at J, with 4 bases in the middle. The CDR3 extends over 11 amino acids. PCR involved 60 Vbeta and 13 Jbeta primers. Sequencing used immunoSEQ multiplex PCR; TCRdb keeps in-frame clones, though not all of them. The sample carries around 150,000 clones, roughly 9% recorded once. Specimen: PBMCs. The TCR comes from a woman in her thirties or forties in good health and CMV-seropositive. The chain recombines TRBV7-2 with TRBJ2-3; D unresolved. CDR3 DNA: TGTGCCAGCAGCTCCTTAGATACGCAGTATTTT. It codes for CASSSLDTQYF. The whole variable domain, filled in from reference TRBV7-2 and TRBJ2-3, reads GAGVSQSPSNKVTEKGKDVELRCDPISGHTALYWYRQSLGQGLEFLIYFQGNSAPDKSGLPSDRFSAERTGGSVSTLTIQRTQQEDSAVYLCASSSLDTQYFGPGTRLTVL.